This passage covers 25 T cell receptor beta chains from one sample sequenced in a study of shared clonotypes between healthy human individuals. Assay used: immunoSEQ multiplex PCR; TCRdb lists only in-frame clones, some missing. Altogether 2 million to 3 million clones are present, over 85% being singletons, with the ten largest covering around 0.37%. Sequenced: naive CD4+ T cells from PBMCs. Subset defined: CD45RA+ positively selected. These TCRs come from a young man in good health. Some clones in this sample may be carry-over from other donors' samples.

This clone was observed a single time. The chain is built from TRBV18 and TRBJ2-7; 7 nucleotides match TRBD2. CDR1 and CDR2 from the germline V gene are KGHSH and LQKENI. J gave up 1 base and V 0 bases, and 6 bases lay outside the gene matches. CDR3 length equals 16 residues. CDR3 loop: CASSPPKASGSYEQYF. The DNA for the CDR3 is TGTGCCAGCTCACCACCTAAGGCTAGCGGTTCCTACGAGCAGTACTTC.

Of note for this clone: This same CDR3 is encoded by further DNA sequences in the sample. The chain has TRBV9 and TRBJ2-5; TRBD2 aligns across 14 bases. Germline trimming cut 4 bases from V and 4 bases from J; bases unmatched to any gene: 3. The CDR3 has 15 amino acids. The germline V gene encodes CDR1 SGDLS and CDR2 YYNGEE. The CDR3 DNA sequence: TGTGCCAGCAGCCCCGGACTAGCGGGAGGAGAGACCCAGTACTTC. Encoded protein: CASSPGLAGGETQYF.

The rearrangement uses TRBV28 and TRBJ2-2, with 11 bases identical to TRBD2. V was clipped by 7 bases and J by 6 bases; unmatched bases: 4. CDR3 length: 14 residues. Germline assignment: CDR1 MDHEN and CDR2 SYDVKM. DNA for the CDR3: TGTGCCAGCATAGCGGGAGGGCCCCCCGGGGAGCTGTTTTTT. It is translated as CASIAGGPPGELFF. Supplemented by reference TRBV28 and TRBJ2-2, the full variable domain reads DVKVTQSSRYLVKRTGEKVFLECVQDMDHENMFWYRQDPGLGLRLIYFSYDVKMKEKGDIPEGYSVSREKKERFSLILESASTNQTSMYLCASIAGGPPGELFFGEGSRLTVL.

This chain uses TRBV7-9 with TRBJ2-1; TRBD2 aligns across 9 bases. CDR3 size: 18 residues. The trim removed 5 bases at V and 8 bases at J, leaving 19 bases unmatched. From germline, CDR1 is SEHNR and CDR2 FQNEAQ (reference sequence). The CDR3 loop reads CASSQPRGSGRLFHEQFF. For the CDR3, the DNA is TGTGCCAGCAGCCAACCGAGGGGTAGCGGGAGATTGTTCCATGAGCAGTTCTTC.

This chain connects TRBV19 to TRBJ1-2, with D unclear. The germline V and J ends were trimmed by 5 bases and 5 bases, with 18 bases remaining between them. The germline V gene has CDR1 LNHDA and CDR2 SQIVND (reference sequence). This CDR3 comprises 15 residues. The CDR3 protein is CASSLSSGPPYGYTF. The CDR3, as DNA: TGTGCCAGTAGTCTCTCCTCCGGGCCCCCATATGGCTACACCTTC.

Here the CDR3 reads CASSLIGQGRKSSHEQYF. The CDR3 nucleotides are TGTGCCAGCAGTTTAATAGGGCAGGGGAGGAAAAGTTCCCACGAGCAGTACTTC. The V and J genes are TRBV28 and TRBJ2-7, with D perhaps assigned TRBD1 or TRBD2 (6 bases each). The CDR3 loop spans 18 amino acids. The germline V gene has CDR1 MDHEN and CDR2 SYDVKM. With 2 bases removed from V and 5 bases from J, the gap between germline ends came to 25 bases.

The chain recombines TRBV15 with TRBJ2-2; D not certain. This CDR3 has 14 residues. The germline V and J ends were trimmed by 1 base and 6 bases, with 9 bases remaining between them. Germline V lookup: CDR1 LNHNV, CDR2 YYDKDF (reference sequence). The CDR3 coding sequence is TGTGCCACCAGCAGAGTCGGGCTTTCCGGGGAGCTGTTTTTT. Protein sequence: CATSRVGLSGELFF.

The chain joins TRBV7-4 to TRBJ1-2, with TRBD1 as a possible D gene (6 bases). V dropped 6 bases and J dropped 7 bases, with 12 bases sitting between them. CDR3 length: 12 amino acids. Looked up from germline, CDR1 is SGHVT and CDR2 is SQSDAQ. The CDR3: CASRKSRGGYTF. In nucleotides, the CDR3 is TGTGCCAGCAGAAAATCCAGGGGTGGCTACACCTTC.

The V call is TRBV10-3, the J call TRBJ2-7; 12 nucleotides line up with TRBD2. CDR3 size: 19 residues. Trimming removed 0 bases from V and 4 bases from J; junction bases left unmatched: 13. Germline loops: CDR1 ENHRY, CDR2 SYGVKD. In DNA form, the CDR3 reads TGTGCCATCAGTGAGTCCGGGCCAGGGCGGACTAGCGGGACGTACGAGCAGTACTTC. It is translated as CAISESGPGRTSGTYEQYF.

This rearrangement joins TRBV18 to TRBJ2-7; TRBD2 matches 7 bases. CDR1 KGHSH and CDR2 LQKENI come from the germline V gene. This CDR3 region has 14 residues. With 4 bases clipped from V and 6 bases from J, the junction kept 9 bases outside the gene matches. CDR3 coding DNA: TGTGCCAGCTCACGCTTTGCGGGAGAAGGCGAGCAGTACTTC. The encoded protein is CASSRFAGEGEQYF.

CDR3 sequence: CASSANGLAFDEQFF. CDR3 nucleotides: TGTGCCAGCAGTGCGAACGGACTAGCTTTCGATGAGCAGTTCTTC. The chain links TRBV6-4 to TRBJ2-1; TRBD2 agrees at 8 bases. The CDR3 runs 15 residues. From germline, CDR1 is MRHNA and CDR2 SNTAGT. The junction had 10 bases not matched to a gene; V was cut back by 4 bases and J by 8 bases.

V usage is TRBV4-1 and J usage is TRBJ1-5; D might be TRBD1 (5 bases). The CDR3 is made up of 19 amino acids. Trimming left V 0 bases short and J 2 bases short, with 20 bases between. Germline V gene lookup returns CDR1 MGHRA and CDR2 YSYEKL. Written as DNA, the CDR3 is TGCGCCAGCAGCCAAGATGTCATAACGGGCCTAGGGGGCAATCAGCCCCAGCATTTT. Translation: CASSQDVITGLGGNQPQHF.

The V call is TRBV5-1, the J call TRBJ1-4; TRBD1 aligns across 7 bases. Losses at the gene ends were 6 bases for V and 3 bases for J; bases not matched to a gene: 8. The length of the CDR3 is 15 residues. Germline-derived CDR1 and CDR2 are SGHRS and YFSETQ. DNA for the CDR3: TGCGCCAGCACTGACAGGGCACCTTCTAATGAAAAACTGTTTTTT. Its protein is CASTDRAPSNEKLFF.

As concerns this clone: The same CDR3 is also encoded by other DNA sequences in this sample. The gene calls are TRBV6-6 and TRBJ1-1, with D tentatively TRBD1 (5 bases). V was cut by 6 bases and J by 5 bases, with 7 bases left in between. CDR1 is MNHNY, CDR2 SVGAGI, per germline (reference sequence). CDR3 length: 11 amino acids. CDR3 sequence reads: CASSQGTEAFF. CDR3 nucleotides: TGTGCCAGCAGCCAGGGAACTGAAGCTTTCTTT.

The chain uses TRBV6-1 and TRBJ1-1; maybe TRBD1 (5 bases). The CDR3 consists of 14 residues. The V and J ends lost 2 bases and 6 bases respectively, with 13 bases between them. Germline CDR1 is MNHNS and CDR2 is SASEGT. The CDR3 loop is CASSEPGRVPEAFF. The CDR3 region has the DNA TGTGCCAGCAGTGAACCAGGCAGGGTCCCTGAAGCTTTCTTT.

V is TRBV9 and J is TRBJ2-7; tentatively, D is TRBD2 (5 bases). This CDR3 is built from 15 residues. Trimming took 3 bases from V and 7 from J, leaving 20 bases between them. Per the germline V gene, CDR1 is SGDLS and CDR2 is YYNGEE. CDR3 bases: TGTGCCAGCAGCGCCTCGGGGTTTAGTATCGCTGAGCAGTACTTC. Protein product: CASSASGFSIAEQYF.

The chain uses TRBV18 and TRBJ2-7, with TRBD2 as a possible D gene (5 bases). Germline loops: CDR1 KGHSH, CDR2 LQKENI. Trimming took off 3 bases at V and 6 bases at J, with 15 bases between the two ends. The CDR3 totals 14 residues. CDR3 amino acids: CASSPQRAQSEQYF. The CDR3, as DNA: TGTGCCAGCTCACCGCAGAGGGCGCAGTCCGAGCAGTACTTC.

The chain recombines TRBV5-8 with TRBJ2-1; the match to TRBD1 covers 7 bases. The CDR3 spans 13 residues. Germline V gene data show CDR1 as SGHTS and CDR2 as YDEGEE. Trimming cost V 3 bases and J 7 bases; bases outside gene matches: 4. The CDR3 spells CASSSDRKNEQFF. The CDR3 bases are TGTGCCAGCAGCTCGGACAGGAAGAATGAGCAGTTCTTC.

V is TRBV6-1 and J is TRBJ2-5; a possible D gene is TRBD1 (5 bases). The V end lost 4 bases, the J end lost 2 bases, and 11 bases lay between the germline ends. CDR1 and CDR2 from the germline V gene are MNHNS and SASEGT. The CDR3 covers 14 residues. CDR3 residues: CASSGDSSQETQYF. CDR3 sequence (DNA): TGTGCCAGCAGTGGAGACAGTTCGCAAGAGACCCAGTACTTC.

The chain has TRBV19 and TRBJ2-1; D is ambiguous. This CDR3 has 15 residues. V was cut by 2 bases and J by 1 base, with 9 bases left in between. Germline V gene lookup returns CDR1 LNHDA and CDR2 SQIVND (reference sequence). The CDR3 DNA reads as TGTGCCAGTAGTATATCACGGGTATCCTACAATGAGCAGTTCTTC. Protein sequence: CASSISRVSYNEQFF.

Concerning this clone itself: Other DNA sequences in the same sample also yield this CDR3. The rearrangement joins TRBV7-2 to TRBJ2-1; D perhaps matches TRBD2 (5 bases). Germline V gives CDR1 SGHTA, CDR2 FQGNSA. The CDR3 extends over 14 amino acids. The V and J ends lost 1 base and 6 bases respectively, with 10 bases between them. For the CDR3, the DNA is TGTGCCAGCAGCTTAGAGAGGGCCCGCAATGAGCAGTTCTTC. Protein sequence: CASSLERARNEQFF.

The chain couples TRBV7-2 to TRBJ1-5; possibly TRBD1 for D (6 bases). Germline CDR1 reads SGHTA; CDR2 reads FQGNSA. With 4 bases removed from V and 4 bases from J, the gap between germline ends came to 14 bases. The CDR3 is 15 residues long. This chain's CDR3 is CASSSMGHLNQPQHF. As DNA, the CDR3 is TGTGCCAGCAGCTCCATGGGACATCTTAATCAGCCCCAGCATTTT.

The chain couples TRBV18 to TRBJ2-3, with a possible D match to TRBD2 (6 bases). V was cut by 0 bases and J by 0 bases, with 13 bases left in between. There are 17 residues in the CDR3. Looked up from germline, CDR1 is KGHSH and CDR2 is LQKENI. The CDR3 DNA sequence: TGTGCCAGCTCACCACCGAGGGGCGGGGCAAGCACAGATACGCAGTATTTT. Its translation: CASSPPRGGASTDTQYF.

Concerning this clone itself: One end of the junction varies from germline; a read error may be responsible. V gene TRBV6-1 combines with J gene TRBJ2-6; 8 bases are a match to TRBD1. This CDR3 spans 17 amino acids. In germline, CDR1 is MNHNS, CDR2 SASEGT. CDR3 residues: CASREDRGGSGANVLTF. CDR3 nucleotide sequence: TGTGCCAGCAGGGAAGACAGGGGAGGCTCTGGGGCCAACGTCCTGACTTTC.

With regard to this clone: At the DNA level, this CDR3 is encoded by other sequences in the same sample as well. The chain carries TRBV5-1 and TRBJ2-3; D uncertain. The germline CDR1 and CDR2 sequences are SGHRS and YFSETQ. The CDR3 has 14 amino acids. Deletions cut 0 bases from V and 4 bases from J, with 9 bases between. The CDR3 protein is CASSLGSGADTQYF. The DNA of the CDR3 is TGCGCCAGCAGCTTGGGCTCAGGAGCAGATACGCAGTATTTT.